The 27 T cell receptor beta chains in this list originate from one sample, sequenced in a study of T cell responses to AZD1222 COVID-19 vaccine. Clones were read by immunoSEQ multiplex PCR, and TCRdb kept only the in-frame ones, dropping some. The sample records some 110,000 clones, 70% to 90% being singletons. The input for sequencing was peripheral blood, taken on day 0 of MenACWY control vaccination. These receptors were taken from an adult in good health.

J is TRBJ2-5 and V is TRBV3-1 (or the pseudogene TRBV3-2); D remains ambiguous. Deletions cut 0 bases from V and 5 bases from J, with 4 bases between. Germline V gene data show CDR1 as LGHDT and CDR2 as YNNKEL (reference sequence). The CDR3 runs to 12 residues. CDR3 sequence reads: CASSQDGETQYF. The CDR3 coding sequence is TGTGCCAGCAGCCAAGATGGGGAGACCCAGTACTTC.

The J gene is TRBJ2-7, the V gene TRBV7-9; TRBD2 aligns across 9 bases. Unmatched junction bases numbered 15, after V lost 5 bases and J lost 1 base. The CDR3 loop spans 18 amino acids. CDR1 and CDR2 from the germline V gene are SEHNR and FQNEAQ (reference sequence). For the CDR3, the DNA is TGTGCCAGCAGCCCAGGAGGAGCCGCGGGGGGGCCGTCCTACGAGCAGTACTTC. It codes for CASSPGGAAGGPSYEQYF.

The sample holds one count of this clone. J is TRBJ2-5 and V is TRBV6-5, with 9 bases lining up with TRBD1. Trimming at V came to 6 bases and at J to 4 bases, leaving 6 bases not matched to a gene. Germline V lookup: CDR1 MNHEY, CDR2 SVGAGI. This CDR3 is built from 14 residues. The CDR3 DNA follows: TGTGCCAGCAGGGGACAGGGAGGGAGAGAGACCCAGTACTTC. Its protein is CASRGQGGRETQYF.

J is TRBJ1-2 and V is TRBV6-5; the match to TRBD1 covers 9 bases. The trim removed 7 bases at V and 6 bases at J, leaving 6 bases unmatched. The germline V gene has CDR1 MNHEY and CDR2 SVGAGI. The CDR3 is 13 residues long. The CDR3 region is CASIKGQGHGYTF. CDR3 sequence (DNA): TGTGCCAGCATCAAGGGACAGGGACATGGCTACACCTTC.

V gene TRBV6-4 combines with J gene TRBJ2-1, with TRBD2 identical over 13 bases. With 6 bases clipped from V and 6 bases from J, the junction kept 8 bases outside the gene matches. This CDR3 is built from 16 residues. The V gene's germline CDR1 is MRHNA and CDR2 SNTAGT. The chain's CDR3 is CASSRTTSGGANEQFF. For the CDR3, the DNA is TGTGCCAGCAGCCGAACAACTAGCGGGGGGGCCAATGAGCAGTTCTTC.

The chain links TRBV7-8 to TRBJ2-7, with TRBD2 matching over 7 bases. Germline assignment: CDR1 SGHVS and CDR2 FQNEAQ. CDR3 size: 14 residues. V was clipped by 5 bases and J by 0 bases; unmatched bases: 4. The CDR3 here is CASSPTGGSYEQYF. CDR3 sequence (DNA): TGTGCCAGCAGCCCCACGGGGGGCTCCTACGAGCAGTACTTC.

This chain joins TRBV27 and TRBJ2-5; D not resolved. The germline V gene encodes CDR1 MNHEY and CDR2 SMNVEV (reference sequence). The germline V and J ends were trimmed by 2 bases and 5 bases, with 9 bases remaining between them. This CDR3 region has 13 residues. This CDR3 is CASSLRRLETQYF. In DNA form, the CDR3 reads TGTGCCAGCAGTTTACGTCGGTTGGAGACCCAGTACTTC.

The chain has TRBV16 and TRBJ2-7; 7 positions match TRBD1. Trimming at V came to 2 bases and at J to 5 bases, leaving 12 bases not matched to a gene. Germline lookup yields CDR1 KGHSY and CDR2 FQNENV. This CDR3 region has 16 residues. CDR3 bases: TGTGCCAGCAGCCAAATGGGAGACAGGGTACGGAACGAGCAGTACTTC. Protein sequence: CASSQMGDRVRNEQYF.

The V call is TRBV10-3, the J call TRBJ2-7; D possibly corresponds to TRBD2 (5 bases). With 2 bases removed from V and 3 bases from J, the gap between germline ends came to 5 bases. CDR1 and CDR2 (germline): ENHRY, SYGVKD. This CDR3 has 12 residues. The chain's CDR3 is CAISEGGYEQYF. CDR3 sequence (DNA): TGTGCCATCAGTGAGGGAGGCTACGAGCAGTACTTC.

The CDR3: CASSLGLAGGPLDTQYF. Here the CDR3 DNA reads TGTGCCAGCAGCCTCGGACTAGCGGGGGGCCCCCTGGATACGCAGTATTTT. This rearrangement joins TRBV7-9 to TRBJ2-3, with 14 bases that match TRBD2. From germline, CDR1 is SEHNR and CDR2 FQNEAQ (reference sequence). Trimming removed 5 bases from V and 6 bases from J; junction bases left unmatched: 10. The length of the CDR3 is 17 residues.

This clone came up once. The rearrangement uses TRBV5-1 and TRBJ1-1, with D uncertain. The V end was cut by 2 bases, the J end by 0 bases, with 11 bases between. The CDR3 contains 15 residues. Germline CDR1 SGHRS, CDR2 YFSETQ. CDR3 sequence (DNA): TGCGCCAGCAGCTTATCGACGGCGATGAACACTGAAGCTTTCTTT. Its translation is CASSLSTAMNTEAFF.

A few counts support this clone. The chain couples TRBV18 to TRBJ2-4; D perhaps matches TRBD2 (6 bases). Germline V gives CDR1 KGHSH, CDR2 LQKENI. The ends were cut back, 3 bases at V and 6 bases at J, with 33 bases in the middle. The CDR3 is 21 residues long. The CDR3 loop reads CASSPGLRAQEKSGVTNIQYF. The CDR3 coding sequence is TGTGCCAGCTCACCTGGTTTGAGGGCTCAGGAGAAATCGGGGGTTACAAACATTCAGTACTTC. Based on the CDR3 plus reference TRBV18 and TRBJ2-4, the full variable domain is NAGVMQNPRHLVRRRGQEARLRCSPMKGHSHVYWYRQLPEEGLKFMVYLQKENIIDESGMPKERFSAEFPKEGPSILRIQQVVRGDSAAYFCASSPGLRAQEKSGVTNIQYFGAGTRLSVL.

The rearrangement joins TRBV11-3 to TRBJ1-5; no reliable D call. CDR1 SGHNT and CDR2 YENEEA come from the germline V gene. V was clipped by 0 bases and J by 5 bases, with 8 bases between them. The CDR3 loop spans 14 amino acids. The CDR3 coding sequence is TGTGCCAGCAGCTTAGATCGTCGGGATCAGCCCCAGCATTTT. It encodes CASSLDRRDQPQHF.

The chain has TRBV4-3 and TRBJ1-2; D is uncertain. The CDR3 runs 15 residues. Germline CDR1 and CDR2: LGHNA and YSLEER. V was pared by 0 bases and J by 2 bases, with 10 bases between. The DNA for the CDR3 is TGCGCCAGCAGCCAAGATAGTACAAGCAACTATGGCTACACCTTC. Its translation: CASSQDSTSNYGYTF.

The chain joins TRBV14 to TRBJ1-1; a weak D match, TRBD1 (6 bases). CDR1 SGHDN and CDR2 FVKESK come from the germline V gene. V gave up 4 bases and J gave up 3 bases, with 15 bases separating them. The CDR3 is made up of 15 amino acids. Here the CDR3 reads CASSRGWGRDTEAFF. DNA for the CDR3: TGTGCCAGCAGCCGGGGCTGGGGGCGCGACACTGAAGCTTTCTTT.

This clone was seen only a few times. This chain uses TRBV7-3 with TRBJ2-1; possible D gene TRBD1, 6 bases. The ends were cut back, 1 base at V and 4 bases at J, with 8 bases in the middle. The CDR3 contains 14 residues. CDR1 SGHTA and CDR2 FQGTGA come from the germline V gene. The CDR3 DNA follows: TGTGCCAGCAGCTTAAATCAGGGGTACAATGAGCAGTTCTTC. Residues: CASSLNQGYNEQFF.

The CDR3 sequence: CATSRQTRTFRAEQFF. In nucleotides, the CDR3 is TGTGCCACCAGCAGACAAACTAGGACGTTTCGCGCTGAGCAGTTCTTC. The rearrangement joins TRBV15 to TRBJ2-1; TRBD2 is a possible D gene (5 bases). The CDR3 sequence is 16 residues long. The germline gives CDR1 LNHNV, CDR2 YYDKDF (reference sequence). Trimming removed 2 bases from V and 9 bases from J, with 20 bases in between.

This chain uses TRBV7-3 with TRBJ2-3, with D possibly being TRBD1 or TRBD2 (5 bases each). This CDR3 is built from 15 residues. Germline V gene data show CDR1 as SGHTA and CDR2 as FQGTGA. The ends were cut back, 5 bases at V and 6 bases at J, with 18 bases in the middle. The CDR3 is CASSEEGNLLDTQYF. The CDR3 region has the DNA TGTGCCAGCAGCGAAGAGGGGAACCTCCTCGATACGCAGTATTTT.

This chain links TRBV6-4 with TRBJ1-2; D unclear. Deletions cut 6 bases from V and 4 bases from J, with 33 bases between. Germline loops: CDR1 MRHNA, CDR2 SNTAGT. This CDR3 has 20 amino acids. The CDR3 nucleotides read TGTGCCAGCAGCCCCTCTCTCCACAGCTTCTCCGGCGGGGTCCCCTATGGCTACACCTTC. It yields the protein CASSPSLHSFSGGVPYGYTF.

J is TRBJ2-7 and V is TRBV28, with D possibly being TRBD1 (5 bases). Germline CDR1 reads MDHEN; CDR2 reads SYDVKM. V was cut by 6 bases and J by 2 bases, with 11 bases left in between. The CDR3 contains 13 residues. CDR3 sequence: CASRPQGTYEQYF. The CDR3 DNA reads TGTGCCAGCAGACCGCAGGGAACCTACGAGCAGTACTTC. Filled out from reference TRBV28 and TRBJ2-7, the complete variable domain reads DVKVTQSSRYLVKRTGEKVFLECVQDMDHENMFWYRQDPGLGLRLIYFSYDVKMKEKGDIPEGYSVSREKKERFSLILESASTNQTSMYLCASRPQGTYEQYFGPGTRLTVT.

The rearrangement links TRBV28 to TRBJ2-2; D is uncertain. V gave up 7 bases and J gave up 6 bases, with 12 bases separating them. Germline V gene data show CDR1 as MDHEN and CDR2 as SYDVKM. This CDR3 spans 13 amino acids. The CDR3 sequence is CASKRSGPGELFF. The CDR3 DNA reads TGTGCCAGCAAGAGGTCGGGCCCCGGGGAGCTGTTTTTT.

The V call is TRBV15, the J call TRBJ2-7, with TRBD1 identical over 10 bases. Germline CDR1 LNHNV, CDR2 YYDKDF (reference sequence). The CDR3 spans 17 residues. The J segment lost 4 bases and the V segment lost 0 bases, leaving 9 bases of the junction unmatched. DNA of the CDR3: TGTGCCACCAGCAGAGATGGTGTGGGGACAGGGGTTTACGAGCAGTACTTC. Protein: CATSRDGVGTGVYEQYF.

The rearrangement uses TRBV15 and TRBJ1-2; 7 bases map to TRBD1. The length of the CDR3 is 14 residues. Germline values: CDR1 LNHNV, CDR2 YYDKDF (reference sequence). V shed 3 bases and J 8 bases; nucleotides not matched to a gene: 9. Written as DNA, the CDR3 is TGTGCCACCAGCAGTCGGACAGGAATTACGGGCTACACCTTC. Translation gives CATSSRTGITGYTF.

This clone has more than one count but fewer than ten. V usage is TRBV19 and J usage is TRBJ2-5; 9 positions match TRBD1. V lost 6 bases, J lost 4 bases, and 3 bases stayed unmatched. The CDR3 loop spans 13 amino acids. Germline CDR1 is LNHDA and CDR2 is SQIVND (reference sequence). As DNA, the CDR3 is TGTGCCAGTAGCTCGACAGGGGGAGAGACCCAGTACTTC. This translates into CASSSTGGETQYF. Using reference TRBV19 and TRBJ2-5 for the parts outside the CDR3, the full variable domain is DGGITQSPKYLFRKEGQNVTLSCEQNLNHDAMYWYRQDPGQGLRLIYYSQIVNDFQKGDIAEGYSVSREKKESFPLTVTSAQKNPTAFYLCASSSTGGETQYFGPGTRLLVL.

This clone appeared a single time. The chain carries TRBV30 and TRBJ1-5; D remains ambiguous. V was clipped by 4 bases and J by 4 bases, with 14 bases between them. Germline V lookup: CDR1 GTSNPN, CDR2 SVGIG (reference sequence). CDR3 length: 14 amino acids. The chain's CDR3 is CAWNGGTRNQPQHF. The CDR3 coding sequence is TGTGCCTGGAACGGAGGCACAAGGAATCAGCCCCAGCATTTT. The full variable domain, its missing parts supplied by reference TRBV30 and TRBJ1-5, is SQTIHQWPATLVQPVGSPLSLECTVEGTSNPNLYWYRQAAGRGLQLLFYSVGIGQISSEVPQNLSASRPQDRQFILSSKKLLLSDSGFYLCAWNGGTRNQPQHFGDGTRLSIL.

V usage is TRBV2 and J usage is TRBJ1-4; D may be TRBD1 (6 bases). The CDR3 loop spans 14 amino acids. The V gene's germline CDR1 is SNHLY and CDR2 FYNNEI. The V end lost 6 bases, the J end lost 7 bases, and 15 bases lay between the germline ends. CDR3 sequence reads: CASRSTGMGEKLFF. CDR3 nucleotide sequence: TGTGCCAGCAGGTCTACAGGGATGGGTGAAAAACTGTTTTTT.

The gene calls are TRBV24-1 and TRBJ2-7; TRBD1 agrees at 9 bases. V lost 3 bases to trimming and J lost 4 bases; unmatched junction nucleotides: 3. CDR3 length: 14 amino acids. Per germline, CDR1 KGHDR and CDR2 SFDVKD. The DNA for the CDR3 is TGTGCCACCAGTGATCCCGGGACAGGGTACGAGCAGTACTTC. Its translation: CATSDPGTGYEQYF.